These T cell receptor beta chains were read from a single sample in a study of shared clonotypes between healthy human individuals. Libraries were prepared by immunoSEQ multiplex PCR; TCRdb keeps only in-frame clonotypes and omits some of them. Of around 2,100,000 clones in the sample, over 85% were seen once. The source material was naive CD8+ T cells sorted from blood. All receptors derive from a man aged 18 to 29 in good health. CDR3s include the opening cysteine and the closing phenylalanine or tryptophan. D genes are given only for firm matches. A row's size may be missing; if present it is once, few, many or a size class.

CDR3 protein	CDR3 DNA	J gene	D gene	clone size	V gene
CASSAGSFYEQYF	TGTGCCAGCAGCGCGGGGTCCTTCTACGAGCAGTACTTC	TRBJ2-7	-	-	TRBV5-4
CASSQELASSYNEQFF	TGCGCCAGCAGCCAAGAACTGGCGAGCTCCTACAATGAGCAGTTCTTC	TRBJ2-1	-	-	TRBV4-1
CATSGSGDTGELFF	TGTGCCACTAGCGGGAGTGGGGACACCGGGGAGCTGTTTTTT	TRBJ2-2	TRBD2	-	TRBV10-3
CASTPGGSNQPQHF	TGTGCCAGCACGCCGGGTGGGAGCAATCAGCCCCAGCATTTT	TRBJ1-5	-	few	TRBV27
CASMDRGGTGELFF	TGCGCCAGTATGGACAGGGGTGGCACCGGGGAGCTGTTTTTT	TRBJ2-2	TRBD1	-	TRBV5-1
CASSEEIISSYEQYF	TGTGCCAGCAGTGAAGAAATCATCAGCTCCTACGAGCAGTACTTC	TRBJ2-7	-	-	TRBV6-1
CASSPSGSLNYGYTF	TGTGCCAGCAGTCCATCCGGGTCCCTTAACTATGGCTACACCTTC	TRBJ1-2	-	-	TRBV27
CASSLARDTRSYEQYF	TGTGCCAGCAGCTTAGCAAGGGACACTAGGTCCTACGAGCAGTACTTC	TRBJ2-7	-	once	TRBV7-6
CASSQIPGAVGNTIYF	TGTGCCAGCAGCCAAATCCCGGGGGCGGTTGGAAACACCATATATTTT	TRBJ1-3	-	-	TRBV14
CASSFGGSNSPLHF	TGTGCCAGCAGTTTTGGGGGTAGTAATTCACCCCTCCACTTT	TRBJ1-6	-	-	TRBV27
CASSEGSGNSPLHF	TGTGCCAGCAGTGAGGGTAGCGGAAATTCACCCCTCCACTTT	TRBJ1-6	-	-	TRBV9
CASSPAGGPGNEQFF	TGCGCCAGCAGCCCAGCGGGAGGGCCTGGAAATGAGCAGTTCTTC	TRBJ2-1	TRBD2	-	TRBV4-1
CASSLLTSGHYNEQFF	TGTGCCAGCAGCTTACTTACTAGCGGACATTACAATGAGCAGTTCTTC	TRBJ2-1	TRBD2	-	TRBV7-8
CASSYWTVPDEQYF	TGTGCCAGCAGTTACTGGACAGTTCCGGACGAGCAGTACTTC	TRBJ2-7	-	-	TRBV6-6
CASSSADPRTEAFF	TGTGCCAGCAGCTCCGCAGATCCTCGCACTGAAGCTTTCTTT	TRBJ1-1	-	-	TRBV11-1
CASRQARSGELFF	TGTGCCAGCAGGCAGGCGAGGTCCGGGGAGCTGTTTTTT	TRBJ2-2	-	once	TRBV6-5
CASSDSQAWQGANGYTF	TGTGCCAGCAGTGACTCGCAAGCGTGGCAGGGGGCGAATGGCTACACCTTC	TRBJ1-2	TRBD1	-	TRBV6-4
CASSFTEYEQYF	TGTGCCAGCAGCTTCACAGAATACGAGCAGTACTTC	TRBJ2-7	-	once	TRBV11-2
CASSITGYEQYF	TGTGCCAGCAGCATCACAGGGTACGAGCAGTACTTC	TRBJ2-7	-	-	TRBV11-2